Sequencing of this T cell receptor beta chain was carried out in a study of blood T cell repertoires in COVID-19. Overall study context: Cohort 3 recovery required two negative PCRs, clearance, or symptom resolution.

Germline V gene data show CDR1 as LGHNA and CDR2 as YNFKEQ. The CDR3 covers 14 residues. Trimming removed 1 base from V and 6 bases from J, with 10 bases in between. As handled by the study authors: Nucleated cell number was recorded as an estimate derived from reference gene primer amplification. Clones were sequenced by immunoSEQ multiplex PCR, and TCRdb holds only the in-frame ones, with some missing. From that table come the V and J calls and clone size; the DNA was used to work out D and trimming. The sample consists of some 160,000 clones, 79% of them appearing once. This chain uses TRBV4-2 with TRBJ1-5; D gene unclear. Sequencing was performed on PBMCs or T cells enriched from blood (not recorded which). The sequence was obtained from a woman between 65 and 79 years old in a cohort exposed to, infected with or recovered from COVID-19 (not recorded which). This CDR3 is CASSQAGAGQPQHF. As DNA, the CDR3 is TGTGCCAGCAGCCAAGCTGGCGCAGGTCAGCCCCAGCATTTT.